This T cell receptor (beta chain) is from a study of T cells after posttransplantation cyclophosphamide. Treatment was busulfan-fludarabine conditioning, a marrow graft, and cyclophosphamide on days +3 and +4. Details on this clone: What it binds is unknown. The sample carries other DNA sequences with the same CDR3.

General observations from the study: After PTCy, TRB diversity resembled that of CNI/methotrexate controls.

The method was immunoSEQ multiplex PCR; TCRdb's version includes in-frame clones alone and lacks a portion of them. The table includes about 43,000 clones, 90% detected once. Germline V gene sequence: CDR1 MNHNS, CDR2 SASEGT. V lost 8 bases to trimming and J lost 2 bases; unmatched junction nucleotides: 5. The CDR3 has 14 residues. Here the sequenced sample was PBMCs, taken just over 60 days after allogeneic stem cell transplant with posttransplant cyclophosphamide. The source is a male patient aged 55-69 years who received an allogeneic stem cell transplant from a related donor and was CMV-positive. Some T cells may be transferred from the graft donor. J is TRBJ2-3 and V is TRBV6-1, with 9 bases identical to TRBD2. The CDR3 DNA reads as TGTGCCAGCTTAGCGGGGGAGATCACAGATACGCAGTATTTT. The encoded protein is CASLAGEITDTQYF.